The 9 T cell receptor beta chains below come from one sample, sequenced in a study of patients and donors after allogeneic stem cell transplantation. TCRdb analysed the RT-PCR reads with MiXCR anew, one entry per CDR3 protein. The repertoire consists of about a million distinct CDR3 sequences, with roughly 18% occurring once and the leading ten covering around 6%. The sample consisted of blood, either unsorted or a sorted T cell fraction (not recorded which). Receptors originate from a human donor who was either an allogeneic HSCT recipient or a stem cell or donor lymphocyte infusion donor (not recorded which). It is not recorded whose cells these are; they may come from a transplant donor.

A few counts support this clonotype. One end of the junction varies from germline; a read error may be responsible. This chain links TRBV10-3 with TRBJ1-2; D is perhaps TRBD1 (5 bases). The germline V gene has CDR1 ENHRY and CDR2 SYGVKD. The CDR3 extends over 15 amino acids. The CDR3 region is CAISSGRLTNYDYTF. Written as DNA, the CDR3 is TGTGCCATCAGTTCGGGACGCCTGACTAACTATGACTACACCTTC.

J is TRBJ1-5 and V is TRBV7-2; D may be TRBD1 (5 bases). Trimming stripped 6 bases from V and 6 bases from J, with 15 bases between. Germline CDR1 SGHTA, CDR2 FQGNSA. This CDR3 is 14 amino acids long. The CDR3, as DNA: TGTGCCAGCAGTTCCCGGCAGGGAGTTCAGCCCCAGCATTTT. This translates into CASSSRQGVQPQHF.

The chain couples TRBV20-1 to TRBJ1-5; D may be TRBD1 (6 bases). V dropped 3 bases and J dropped 1 base, with 13 bases sitting between them. CDR3 size: 15 residues. CDR1 and CDR2 from the germline V gene are DFQATT and SNEGSKA (reference sequence). CDR3 residues: CSARVTGTSNQPQHF. The CDR3 region has the DNA TGCAGTGCTAGGGTAACAGGGACAAGCAATCAGCCCCAGCATTTT.

There are a few counts of this clonotype. This chain uses TRBV2 with TRBJ1-2; tentative D call: TRBD1 (5 bases). This CDR3 has 11 amino acids. From germline, CDR1 is SNHLY and CDR2 FYNNEI. Trimming took off 10 bases at V and 2 bases at J, with 8 bases between the two ends. In nucleotides, the CDR3 is TGTGCCACCGGGGGGAACTATGGCTACACCTTC. The encoded protein is CATGGNYGYTF.

The chain is built from TRBV25-1 and TRBJ2-3, with D hard to call. The CDR3 runs to 14 residues. Trimming took 1 base from V and 0 from J, leaving 5 bases between them. CDR1 and CDR2 (germline): MGHDK, SYGVNS. Written as DNA, the CDR3 is TGTGCCAGCAGTGAATTTCCTAGCACAGATACGCAGTATTTT. This translates into CASSEFPSTDTQYF.

There are a few counts of this clonotype. V is TRBV5-6 and J is TRBJ2-1; D possibly corresponds to TRBD2 (7 bases). The CDR3 spans 17 residues. Deletions cut 3 bases from V and 0 bases from J, with 16 bases between. CDR1 is SGHDT and CDR2 is YYEEEE in the germline V gene. CDR3 loop: CASSWGGRGGSYNEQFF. The DNA for the CDR3 is TGTGCCAGCAGCTGGGGGGGGCGGGGAGGCTCCTACAATGAGCAGTTCTTC.

The chain uses TRBV4-2 and TRBJ2-1, with 8 bases fitting TRBD2. Looked up from germline, CDR1 is LGHNA and CDR2 is YNFKEQ. The J segment lost 0 bases and the V segment lost 6 bases, leaving 10 bases of the junction unmatched. CDR3 length: 17 amino acids. In nucleotides, the CDR3 is TGTGCCAGCAGTCAGACCGGGACTAGGGTCTCCTACAATGAGCAGTTCTTC. This gives the protein CASSQTGTRVSYNEQFF.

This clonotype was observed a handful of times. The rearrangement joins TRBV19 to TRBJ2-7; 11 bases match TRBD2. The CDR3 totals 17 residues. Germline trimming cut 1 base from V and 4 bases from J; bases unmatched to any gene: 9. CDR1 and CDR2 (germline): LNHDA, SQIVND (reference sequence). The CDR3 nucleotides are TGTGCCAGTAGTATAGCCGTGGCTAGCGGGAGGAGATACGAGCAGTACTTC. Amino acid sequence: CASSIAVASGRRYEQYF. The entire variable domain, with the rest obtained from reference TRBV19 and TRBJ2-7, is as follows: DGGITQSPKYLFRKEGQNVTLSCEQNLNHDAMYWYRQDPGQGLRLIYYSQIVNDFQKGDIAEGYSVSREKKESFPLTVTSAQKNPTAFYLCASSIAVASGRRYEQYFGPGTRLTVT.

The gene calls are TRBV9 and TRBJ2-1, with D perhaps matching TRBD2 (5 bases). The V gene lost 4 bases and the J gene lost 4 bases, with 18 bases spanning the gap. Germline values: CDR1 SGDLS, CDR2 YYNGEE. This CDR3 comprises 16 residues. CDR3 nucleotides: TGTGCCAGCAGCCCAGCGGCCCCCACGGGGTACAATGAGCAGTTCTTC. Its translation: CASSPAAPTGYNEQFF.